This T cell receptor beta chain originates from a study of blood T cell repertoires in COVID-19 (dated by TCRdb to about 2020). Background on the whole study: The collaborator samples originated in the United States, Italy and Spain and spanned the acute and convalescent phases of COVID-19. Where HLA class I and class II types were available, the types were taken from metadata supplied by the sample provider, not from assay-based typing. Sample metadata almost always included a de-identified subject ID, COVID-19 status, age in years and sex. The dataset comprised deeply sampled blood TCRbeta repertoires from subjects exposed to, actively infected with, or recovered from COVID-19. Samples were obtained from the ongoing ImmuneRACE study (first 160 participants) and from over a thousand subjects provided by 6 global collaborators. The material from the prospective study consisted of cDNA or gDNA derived from T cells, B-cell-depleted T cells, or PBMCs. The repertoires were made available in a free public database intended to serve as a resource for research on the immune response to SARS-CoV-2. Beyond this particular receptor, the publication reports: The quantity of clinical and demographic metadata differed by source and by participant and was supplied without curation.

Collaborating institutions collected whole blood in K2EDTA tubes following their own protocols. Collaborator samples were shipped for TCRbeta analysis as frozen whole blood, isolated PBMCs, or DNA extracted from either sample type. In the germline V gene, CDR1 corresponds to SNHLY and CDR2 to FYNNEI. Taken from cysteine to phenylalanine, the CDR3 has 14 residues. CDR3 DNA only is kept here, 42 bases in frame from base 1. V lost 3 bases and J lost 6 bases, and the count of bases not matched to a germline gene is 7. TCRbeta CDR3 regions were amplified from genomic DNA using the immunoSEQ Assay, a bias-controlled multiplex PCR. The authors' analysis ran thus. Within the assay, amplification of reference gene primers was used to estimate how many nucleated cells each sample contained. Sequence reads were collapsed and filtered to measure the absolute abundance of every unique TCRbeta CDR3 rearrangement. For each sample, productive Simpson clonality was calculated as the square root of Simpson's diversity index across productive rearrangements. TCRdb re-hosts the immuneACCESS table, in-frame sequences only. Its copies lack some clones; in the studies checked, an unresolved V gene accounts for under half of them, and the cause for the rest is not known. V and J calls and clone size come straight from that table; D and trimming were deduced from the DNA. The sample profile shows about 330,000 clones; around 87% of them were found once. The top ten hold around 4% of the sample.

On this clone itself: No antigen is known for it. Within one base of it there is no much larger clone, and no base qualities were kept.

The chain is made from TRBV2 and TRBJ1-2; 7 junctional bases match TRBD1. The sequence was collected from a woman in her 50s with active or convalescent COVID-19. The source material was peripheral blood. The DNA sequence reads TGTGCCAGCAGTGAGGGCAGGGGGATTGATGGCTACACCTTC. The translation is CASSEGRGIDGYTF.